This passage covers 2 T cell receptor beta chains from one sample sequenced in a study of blood T cell repertoires in COVID-19. Clones were read by immunoSEQ multiplex PCR, and TCRdb kept only the in-frame ones, dropping some. The table lists about 84,000 clones, about four fifths of them singletons. Sequenced sample: peripheral blood. These receptors all stem from an elderly woman with acute or convalescent COVID-19.

Only one count was recorded for this clone. The chain links TRBV7-9 to TRBJ1-1, with a possible D match to TRBD1 (6 bases). From germline, CDR1 is SEHNR and CDR2 FQNEAQ (reference sequence). CDR3 size: 13 residues. V lost 2 bases to trimming and J lost 6 bases, with 10 bases between them. The CDR3 sequence: CASSLTGIPEAFF. CDR3 nucleotides: TGTGCCAGCAGCTTAACAGGGATCCCTGAAGCTTTCTTT.

This sequence joins TRBV7-9 and TRBJ1-5; unclear D gene. Germline V lookup: CDR1 SEHNR, CDR2 FQNEAQ (reference sequence). Deletions cut 1 base from V and 2 bases from J, with 12 bases between. The CDR3 contains 16 residues. The CDR3 region is CASSLVSVRGNQPQHF. DNA for the CDR3: TGTGCCAGCAGCTTAGTTTCCGTTCGCGGCAATCAGCCCCAGCATTTT.